This T cell receptor (beta chain) was sequenced for a study of identical twins. Study-level results: Abundant beta clonotypes from cord blood bore fewer insertions; memory repertoires lacked this pattern. The models gave estimates that fell short of the out-of-frame TCR alpha sharing seen in monozygotic twins.

Per germline, CDR1 SNHLY and CDR2 FYNNEI. This CDR3 region has 15 residues. The V and J ends lost 6 bases and 3 bases, in that order; junction bases with no gene match: 5. Template switching supplied a universal primer site; unique molecular identifiers were carried on the cDNA. Using its own MiXCR run on the 5' RACE reads, TCRdb lists one record per CDR3 protein. The data contain roughly 18,000 distinct CDR3 sequences, nearly 70% of them seen just once; the ten biggest clones take up over 4.5%. Turning to this clonotype: What it binds is not known.

This receptor was taken from a woman between 18 and 29 years old in good health. This table probably holds off-target reads from a library built for another chain. The sample comprised memory (CD45RO+) T cells sorted from blood. The J gene is TRBJ2-1, the V gene TRBV2; 10 nucleotides line up with TRBD2. DNA of the CDR3: TGTGCCAGCAGAGGGTGGACTAGCGGCTACAATGAGCAGTTCTTC. Translating it yields CASRGWTSGYNEQFF.